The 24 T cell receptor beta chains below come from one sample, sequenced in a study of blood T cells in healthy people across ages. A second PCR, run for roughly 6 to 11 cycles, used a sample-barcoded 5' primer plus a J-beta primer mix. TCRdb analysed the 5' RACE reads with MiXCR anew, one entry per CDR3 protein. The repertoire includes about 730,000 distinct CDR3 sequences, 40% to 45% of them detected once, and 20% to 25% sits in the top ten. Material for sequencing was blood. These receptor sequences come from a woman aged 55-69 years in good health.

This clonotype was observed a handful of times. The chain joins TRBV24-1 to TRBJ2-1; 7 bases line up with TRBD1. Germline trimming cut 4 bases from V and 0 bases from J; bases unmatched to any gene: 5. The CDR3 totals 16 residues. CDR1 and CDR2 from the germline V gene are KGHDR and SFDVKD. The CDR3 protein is CATSDATGSSYNEQFF. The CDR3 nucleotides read TGTGCCACCAGTGACGCGACAGGGAGCTCCTACAATGAGCAGTTCTTC.

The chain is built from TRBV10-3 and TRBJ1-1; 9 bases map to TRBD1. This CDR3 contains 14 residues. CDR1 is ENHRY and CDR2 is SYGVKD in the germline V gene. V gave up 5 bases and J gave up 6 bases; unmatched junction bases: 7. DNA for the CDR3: TGTGCCATCAGTCCCCCTGGACAGGGGTCTGAAGCTTTCTTT. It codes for CAISPPGQGSEAFF.

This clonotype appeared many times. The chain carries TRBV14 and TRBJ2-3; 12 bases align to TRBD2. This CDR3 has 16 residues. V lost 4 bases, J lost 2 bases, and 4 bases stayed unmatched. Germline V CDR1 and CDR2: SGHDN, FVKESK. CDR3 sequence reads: CASSRRTSGNTDTQYF. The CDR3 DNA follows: TGTGCCAGCAGCCGGAGGACTAGCGGGAACACAGATACGCAGTATTTT.

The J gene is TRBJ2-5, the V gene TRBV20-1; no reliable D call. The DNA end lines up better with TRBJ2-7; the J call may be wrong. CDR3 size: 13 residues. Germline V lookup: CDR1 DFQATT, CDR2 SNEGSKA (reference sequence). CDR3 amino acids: CSARDAVSYEQYF. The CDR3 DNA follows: TGCAGTGCTAGAGACGCCGTATCCTACGAGCAGTACTTC.

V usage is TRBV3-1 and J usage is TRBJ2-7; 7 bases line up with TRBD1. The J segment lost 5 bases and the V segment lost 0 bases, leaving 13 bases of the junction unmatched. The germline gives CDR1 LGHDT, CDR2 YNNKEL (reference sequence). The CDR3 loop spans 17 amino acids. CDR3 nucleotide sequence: TGTGCCAGCAGCCAAGATAGATTTGAGACAGGGAACCACGAGCAGTACTTC. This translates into CASSQDRFETGNHEQYF.

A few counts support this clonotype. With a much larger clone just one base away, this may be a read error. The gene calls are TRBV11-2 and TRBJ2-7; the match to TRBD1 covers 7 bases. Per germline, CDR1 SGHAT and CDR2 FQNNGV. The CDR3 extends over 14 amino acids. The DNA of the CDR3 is TGTGCCAGCAGCGTAGATCCCGGGACAGCCGAGCAGTACTTC. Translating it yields CASSVDPGTAEQYF. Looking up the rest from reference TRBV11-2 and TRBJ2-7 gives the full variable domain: EAGVAQSPRYKIIEKRQSVAFWCNPISGHATLYWYQQILGQGPKLLIQFQNNGVVDDSQLPKDRFSAERLKGVDSTLKIQPAKLEDSAVYLCASSVDPGTAEQYFGPGTRLTVT.

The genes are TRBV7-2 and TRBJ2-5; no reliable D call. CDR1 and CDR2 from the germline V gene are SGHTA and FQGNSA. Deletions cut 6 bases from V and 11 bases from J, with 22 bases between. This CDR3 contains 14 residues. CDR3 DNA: TGTGCCAGCAGTGCTGATGGTGTCTCCTACGGGCAGTACTTC. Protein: CASSADGVSYGQYF.

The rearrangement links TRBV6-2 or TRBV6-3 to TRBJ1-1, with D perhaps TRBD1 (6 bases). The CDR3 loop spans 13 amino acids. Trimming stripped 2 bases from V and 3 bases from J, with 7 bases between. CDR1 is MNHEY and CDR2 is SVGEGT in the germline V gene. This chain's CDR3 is CASSYRTDTEAFF. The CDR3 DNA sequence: TGTGCCAGCAGTTACCGGACAGACACTGAAGCTTTCTTT.

This CDR3 is CASSPSLLSPDTQYF. CDR3 coding DNA: TGCGCCAGCAGCCCAAGTCTCCTTAGTCCAGATACGCAGTATTTT. The chain combines TRBV5-1 with TRBJ2-3; D is unclear. Germline loops: CDR1 SGHRS, CDR2 YFSETQ. Trimming stripped 4 bases from V and 4 bases from J, with 16 bases between. This CDR3 is 15 amino acids long.

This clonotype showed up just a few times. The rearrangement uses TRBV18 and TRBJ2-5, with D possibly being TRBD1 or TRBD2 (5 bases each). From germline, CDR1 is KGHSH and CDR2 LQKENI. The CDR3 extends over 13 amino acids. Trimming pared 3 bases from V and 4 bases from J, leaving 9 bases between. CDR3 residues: CASSPGTTETQYF. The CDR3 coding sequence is TGTGCCAGCTCACCCGGGACCACAGAGACCCAGTACTTC.

CDR3 in amino acids: CASSQENSGSPSTGELFF. DNA of the CDR3: TGTGCCAGCAGCCAAGAGAATAGCGGGAGCCCATCGACCGGGGAGCTGTTTTTT. J is TRBJ2-2 and V is TRBV3-1; 9 nucleotides line up with TRBD2. This CDR3 region has 18 residues. Germline CDR1 is LGHDT and CDR2 is YNNKEL (reference sequence). V lost 0 bases, J lost 5 bases, and 10 bases stayed unmatched.

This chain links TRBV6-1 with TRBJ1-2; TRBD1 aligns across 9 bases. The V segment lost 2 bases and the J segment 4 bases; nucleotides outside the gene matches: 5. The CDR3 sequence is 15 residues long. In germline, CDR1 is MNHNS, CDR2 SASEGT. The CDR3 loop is CASSEKQGARYGYTF. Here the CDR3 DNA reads TGTGCCAGCAGTGAAAAACAGGGGGCCCGCTATGGCTACACCTTC.

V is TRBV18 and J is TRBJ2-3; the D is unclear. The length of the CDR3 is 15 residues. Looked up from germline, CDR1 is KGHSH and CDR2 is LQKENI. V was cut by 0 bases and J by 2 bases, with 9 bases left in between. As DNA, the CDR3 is TGTGCCAGCTCACCACCGGTTATGGACACAGATACGCAGTATTTT. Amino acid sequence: CASSPPVMDTDTQYF.

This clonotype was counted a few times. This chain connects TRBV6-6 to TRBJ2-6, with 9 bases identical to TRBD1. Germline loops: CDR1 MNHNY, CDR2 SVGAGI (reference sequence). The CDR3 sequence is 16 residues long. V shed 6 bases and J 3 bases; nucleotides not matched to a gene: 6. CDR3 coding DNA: TGTGCCAGCAGGGAGACAGGGGGTCGTGGGGCCAACGTCCTGACTTTC. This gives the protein CASRETGGRGANVLTF.

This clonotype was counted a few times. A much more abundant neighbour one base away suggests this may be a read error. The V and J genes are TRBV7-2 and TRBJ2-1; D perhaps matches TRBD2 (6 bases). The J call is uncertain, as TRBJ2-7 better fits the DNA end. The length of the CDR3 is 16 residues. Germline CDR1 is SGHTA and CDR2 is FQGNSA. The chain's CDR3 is CASSLGGGGTYNEQYF. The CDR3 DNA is TGTGCCAGCAGCTTGGGTGGTGGGGGGACCTACAATGAGCAGTACTTC.

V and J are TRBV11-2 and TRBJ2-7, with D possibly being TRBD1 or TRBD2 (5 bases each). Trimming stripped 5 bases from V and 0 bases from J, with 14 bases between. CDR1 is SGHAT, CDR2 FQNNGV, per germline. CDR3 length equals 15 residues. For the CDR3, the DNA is TGTGCCAGCAGCACGGGACCCCCTTACTCCTACGAGCAGTACTTC. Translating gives CASSTGPPYSYEQYF.

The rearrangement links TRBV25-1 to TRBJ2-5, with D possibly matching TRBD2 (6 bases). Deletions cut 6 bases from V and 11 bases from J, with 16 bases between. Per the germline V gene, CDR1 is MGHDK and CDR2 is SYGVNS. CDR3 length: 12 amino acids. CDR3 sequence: CASRGPSREQYF. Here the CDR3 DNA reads TGTGCCAGCAGAGGACCCTCCCGGGAGCAGTACTTC.

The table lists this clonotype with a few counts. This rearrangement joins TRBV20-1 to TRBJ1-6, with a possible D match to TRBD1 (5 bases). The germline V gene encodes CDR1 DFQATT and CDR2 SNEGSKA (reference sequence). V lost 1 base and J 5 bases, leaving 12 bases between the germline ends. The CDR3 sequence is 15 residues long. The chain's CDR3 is CSARVGTLDNSPLHF. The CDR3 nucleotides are TGCAGTGCTAGAGTGGGGACGCTCGATAATTCACCCCTCCACTTT.

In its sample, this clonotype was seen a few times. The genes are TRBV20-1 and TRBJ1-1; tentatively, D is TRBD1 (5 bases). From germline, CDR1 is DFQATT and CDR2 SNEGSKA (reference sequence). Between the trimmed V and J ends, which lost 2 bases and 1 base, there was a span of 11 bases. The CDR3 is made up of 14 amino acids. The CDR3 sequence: CSARPPQGNTEAFF. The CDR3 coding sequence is TGCAGTGCTAGACCACCCCAGGGGAACACTGAAGCTTTCTTT.

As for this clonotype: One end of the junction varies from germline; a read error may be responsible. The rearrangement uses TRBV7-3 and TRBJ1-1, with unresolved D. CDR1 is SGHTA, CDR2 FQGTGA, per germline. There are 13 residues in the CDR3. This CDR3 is CVSSPHMDTEAFF. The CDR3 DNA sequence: TGTGTCAGCAGCCCCCACATGGATACTGAAGCTTTCTTT.

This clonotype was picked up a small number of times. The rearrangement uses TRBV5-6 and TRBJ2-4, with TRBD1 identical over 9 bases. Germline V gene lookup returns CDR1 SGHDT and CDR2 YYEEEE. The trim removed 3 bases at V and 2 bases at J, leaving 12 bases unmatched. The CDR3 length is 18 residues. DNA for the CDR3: TGTGCCAGCAGCTCTTTTGTCCGGGACAGGGAGCCCAAAAACATTCAGTACTTC. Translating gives CASSSFVRDREPKNIQYF.

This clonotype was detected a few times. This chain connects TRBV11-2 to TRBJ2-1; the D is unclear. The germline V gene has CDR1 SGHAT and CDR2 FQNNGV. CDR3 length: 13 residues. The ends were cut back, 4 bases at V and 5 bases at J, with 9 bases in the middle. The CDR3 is CASSSSGDNEQFF. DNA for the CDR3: TGTGCCAGCAGCTCGTCCGGAGACAATGAGCAGTTCTTC.

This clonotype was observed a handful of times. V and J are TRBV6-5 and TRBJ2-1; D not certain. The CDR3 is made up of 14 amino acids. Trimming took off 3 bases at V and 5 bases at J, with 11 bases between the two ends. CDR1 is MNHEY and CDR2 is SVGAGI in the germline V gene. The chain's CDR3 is CASSYGSPHNEQFF. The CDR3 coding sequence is TGTGCCAGCAGTTATGGTTCCCCCCACAATGAGCAGTTCTTC.

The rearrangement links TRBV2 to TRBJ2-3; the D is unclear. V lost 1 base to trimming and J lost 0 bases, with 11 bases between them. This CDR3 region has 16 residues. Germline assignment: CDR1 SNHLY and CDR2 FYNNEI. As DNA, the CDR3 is TGTGCCAGCAGTGAAGATCAGGCCATTAGCACAGATACGCAGTATTTT. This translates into CASSEDQAISTDTQYF. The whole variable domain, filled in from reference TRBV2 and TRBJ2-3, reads EPEVTQTPSHQVTQMGQEVILRCVPISNHLYFYWYRQILGQKVEFLVSFYNNEISEKSEIFDDQFSVERPDGSNFTLKIRSTKLEDSAMYFCASSEDQAISTDTQYFGPGTRLTVL.